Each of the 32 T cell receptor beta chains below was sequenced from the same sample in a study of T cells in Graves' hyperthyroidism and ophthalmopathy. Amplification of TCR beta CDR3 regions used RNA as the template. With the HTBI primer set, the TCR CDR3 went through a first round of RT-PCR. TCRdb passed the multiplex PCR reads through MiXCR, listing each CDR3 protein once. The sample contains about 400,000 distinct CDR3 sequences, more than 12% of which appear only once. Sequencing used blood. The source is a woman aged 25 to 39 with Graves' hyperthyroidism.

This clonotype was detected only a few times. Here the CDR3 reads CASSLGRDTGELFF. The CDR3 nucleotides read TGTGCCAGCAGCTTGGGGAGGGACACCGGGGAGCTGTTTTTT. The rearrangement links TRBV5-6 to TRBJ2-2, with a weak D call TRBD2 (6 bases). The CDR3 consists of 14 residues. The V and J ends lost 0 bases and 3 bases respectively, with 6 bases between them. Germline values: CDR1 SGHDT, CDR2 YYEEEE. Full variable domain (missing parts from reference TRBV5-6 and TRBJ2-2): DAGVTQSPTHLIKTRGQQVTLRCSPKSGHDTVSWYQQALGQGPQFIFQYYEEEERQRGNFPDRFSGHQFPNYSSELNVNALLLGDSALYLCASSLGRDTGELFFGEGSRLTVL.

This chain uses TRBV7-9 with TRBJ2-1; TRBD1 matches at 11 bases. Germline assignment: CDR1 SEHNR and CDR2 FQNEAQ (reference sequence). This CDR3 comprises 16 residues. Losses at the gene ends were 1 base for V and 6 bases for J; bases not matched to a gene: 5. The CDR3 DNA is TGTGCCAGCAGCTTAGTCGGACAGGGGGCGATCAATGAGCAGTTCTTC. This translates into CASSLVGQGAINEQFF. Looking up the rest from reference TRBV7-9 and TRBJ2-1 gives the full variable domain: DTGVSQNPRHKITKRGQNVTFRCDPISEHNRLYWYRQTLGQGPEFLTYFQNEAQLEKSRLLSDRFSAERPKGSFSTLEIQRTEQGDSAMYLCASSLVGQGAINEQFFGPGTRLTVL.

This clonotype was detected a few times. CDR3 nucleotide sequence: TGCGCCAGCAGCACGACTAGCGAGAACACCGGGGAGCTGTTTTTT. It encodes CASSTTSENTGELFF. This chain joins TRBV5-1 and TRBJ2-2; 8 bases are a match to TRBD2. The CDR3 loop spans 15 amino acids. Germline-derived CDR1 and CDR2 are SGHRS and YFSETQ. V gave up 4 bases and J gave up 1 base; unmatched junction bases: 3.

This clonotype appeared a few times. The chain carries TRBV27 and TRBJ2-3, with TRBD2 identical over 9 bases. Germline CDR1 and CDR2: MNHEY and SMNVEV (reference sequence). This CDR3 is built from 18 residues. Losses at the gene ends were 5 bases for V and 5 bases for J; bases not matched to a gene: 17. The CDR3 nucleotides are TGTGCCAGCAGTCCCCGCGGGGTAGCGGGAGAGTTGGAAGATACGCAGTATTTT. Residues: CASSPRGVAGELEDTQYF.

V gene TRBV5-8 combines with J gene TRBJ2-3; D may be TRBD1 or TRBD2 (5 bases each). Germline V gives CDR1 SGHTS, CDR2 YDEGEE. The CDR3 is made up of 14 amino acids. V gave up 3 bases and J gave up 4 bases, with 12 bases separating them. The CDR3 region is CASSYRGRADTQYF. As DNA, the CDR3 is TGTGCCAGCAGCTATAGGGGACGGGCAGATACGCAGTATTTT.

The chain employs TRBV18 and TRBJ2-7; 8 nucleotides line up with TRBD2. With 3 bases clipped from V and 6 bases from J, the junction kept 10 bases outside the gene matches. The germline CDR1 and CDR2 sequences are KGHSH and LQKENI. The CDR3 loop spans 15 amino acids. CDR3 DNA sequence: TGTGCCAGCTCACCCGGGACTAGTGCTTTTTCCGAGCAGTACTTC. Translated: CASSPGTSAFSEQYF.

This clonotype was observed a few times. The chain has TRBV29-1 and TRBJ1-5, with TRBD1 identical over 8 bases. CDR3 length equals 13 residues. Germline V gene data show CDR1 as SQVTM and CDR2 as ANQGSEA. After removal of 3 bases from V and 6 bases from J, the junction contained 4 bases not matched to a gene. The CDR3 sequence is CSVEDREGQPQHF. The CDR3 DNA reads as TGCAGCGTTGAGGACAGGGAGGGTCAGCCCCAGCATTTT.

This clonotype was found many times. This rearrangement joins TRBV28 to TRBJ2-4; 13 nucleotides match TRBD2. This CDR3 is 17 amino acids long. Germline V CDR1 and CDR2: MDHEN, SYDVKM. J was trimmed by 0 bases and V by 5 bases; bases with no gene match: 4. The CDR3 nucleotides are TGTGCCAGCAGTACACTAGCGGGAGGGATAGCCAAAAACATTCAGTACTTC. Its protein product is CASSTLAGGIAKNIQYF. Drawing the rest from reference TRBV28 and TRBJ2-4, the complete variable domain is DVKVTQSSRYLVKRTGEKVFLECVQDMDHENMFWYRQDPGLGLRLIYFSYDVKMKEKGDIPEGYSVSREKKERFSLILESASTNQTSMYLCASSTLAGGIAKNIQYFGAGTRLSVL.

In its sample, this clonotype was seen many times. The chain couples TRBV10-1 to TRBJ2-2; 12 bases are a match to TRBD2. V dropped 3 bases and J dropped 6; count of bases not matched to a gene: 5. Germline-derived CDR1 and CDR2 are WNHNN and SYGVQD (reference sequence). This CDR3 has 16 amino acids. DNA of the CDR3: TGCGCCAGCAGTGAACGTTCTAGCGGGAGGGCCGGGGAGCTGTTTTTT. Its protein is CASSERSSGRAGELFF.

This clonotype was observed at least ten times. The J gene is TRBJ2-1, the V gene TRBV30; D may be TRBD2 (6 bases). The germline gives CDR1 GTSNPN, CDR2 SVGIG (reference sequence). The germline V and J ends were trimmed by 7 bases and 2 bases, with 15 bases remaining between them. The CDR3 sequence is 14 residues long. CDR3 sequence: CASLRREAYNEQFF. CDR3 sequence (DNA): TGTGCCTCCCTGAGGAGGGAAGCCTACAATGAGCAGTTCTTC.

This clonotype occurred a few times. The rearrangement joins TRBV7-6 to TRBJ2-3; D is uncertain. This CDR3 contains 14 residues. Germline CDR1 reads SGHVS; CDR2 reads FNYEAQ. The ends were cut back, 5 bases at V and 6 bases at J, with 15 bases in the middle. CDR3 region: CASSPSVIGDTQYF. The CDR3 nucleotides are TGTGCCAGCAGCCCCTCCGTGATAGGGGATACGCAGTATTTT.

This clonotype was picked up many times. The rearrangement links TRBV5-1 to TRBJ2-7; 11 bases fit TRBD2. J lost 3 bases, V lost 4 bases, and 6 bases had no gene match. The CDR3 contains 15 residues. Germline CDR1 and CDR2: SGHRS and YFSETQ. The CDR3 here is CASSMGGTSGYEQYF. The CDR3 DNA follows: TGCGCCAGCAGCATGGGAGGGACTAGCGGCTACGAGCAGTACTTC.

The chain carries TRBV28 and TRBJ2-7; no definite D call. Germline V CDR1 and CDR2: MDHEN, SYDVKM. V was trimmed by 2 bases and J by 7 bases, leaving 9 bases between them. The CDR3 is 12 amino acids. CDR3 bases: TGTGCCAGCAGTTTAGCCCTCCAAGAGCAGTACTTC. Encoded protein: CASSLALQEQYF.

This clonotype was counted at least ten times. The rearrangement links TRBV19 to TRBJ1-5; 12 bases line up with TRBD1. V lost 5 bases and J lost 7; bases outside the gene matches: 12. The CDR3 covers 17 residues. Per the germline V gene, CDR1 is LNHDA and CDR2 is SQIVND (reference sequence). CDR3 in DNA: TGTGCCAGTAGTGTCCGGGACAGGGGGCCCCGGGGACAGCCCCAGCATTTT. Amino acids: CASSVRDRGPRGQPQHF.

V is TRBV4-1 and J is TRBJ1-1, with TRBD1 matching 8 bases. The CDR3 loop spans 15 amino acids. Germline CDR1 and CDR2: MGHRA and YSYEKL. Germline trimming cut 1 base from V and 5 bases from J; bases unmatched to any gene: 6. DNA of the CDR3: TGCGCCAGCAGCCAAGGCGGACAGGGTAAAACTGAAGCTTTCTTT. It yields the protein CASSQGGQGKTEAFF.

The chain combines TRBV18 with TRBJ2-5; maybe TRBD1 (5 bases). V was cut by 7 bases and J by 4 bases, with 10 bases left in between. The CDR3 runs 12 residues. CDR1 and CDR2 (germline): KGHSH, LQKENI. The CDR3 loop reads CASWTYGETQYF. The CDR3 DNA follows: TGTGCCAGCTGGACATATGGAGAGACCCAGTACTTC.

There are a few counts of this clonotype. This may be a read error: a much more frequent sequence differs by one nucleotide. As DNA, the CDR3 is TGTGCCAGCAGTGAACGGACAGGTCTGACCTACGAGCAGTACTTC. Its translation: CASSERTGLTYEQYF. The rearrangement joins TRBV2 to TRBJ2-7; 7 bases are a match to TRBD1. The CDR3 runs 15 residues. Germline-derived CDR1 and CDR2 are SNHLY and FYNNEI. With 2 bases clipped from V and 2 bases from J, the junction kept 6 bases outside the gene matches. Full variable domain (outside the CDR3, taken from reference TRBV2 and TRBJ2-7): EPEVTQTPSHQVTQMGQEVILRCVPISNHLYFYWYRQILGQKVEFLVSFYNNEISEKSEIFDDQFSVERPDGSNFTLKIRSTKLEDSAMYFCASSERTGLTYEQYFGPGTRLTVT.

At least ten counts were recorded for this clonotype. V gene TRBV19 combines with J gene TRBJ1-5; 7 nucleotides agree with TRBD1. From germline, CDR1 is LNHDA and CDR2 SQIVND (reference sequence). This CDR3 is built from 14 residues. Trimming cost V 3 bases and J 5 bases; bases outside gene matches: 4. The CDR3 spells CASSMGQRDQPQHF. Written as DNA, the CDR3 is TGTGCCAGTAGTATGGGACAGAGGGATCAGCCCCAGCATTTT.

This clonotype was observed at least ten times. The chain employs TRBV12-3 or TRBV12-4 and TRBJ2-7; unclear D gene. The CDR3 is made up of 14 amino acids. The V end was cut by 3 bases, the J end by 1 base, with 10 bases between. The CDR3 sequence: CASSFLVGSYEQYF. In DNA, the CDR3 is TGTGCCAGCAGTTTCCTAGTGGGGTCCTACGAGCAGTACTTC.

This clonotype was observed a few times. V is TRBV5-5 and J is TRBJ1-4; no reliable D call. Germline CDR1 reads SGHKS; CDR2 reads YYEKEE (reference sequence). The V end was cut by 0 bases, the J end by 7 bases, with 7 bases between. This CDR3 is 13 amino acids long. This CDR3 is CASSLDPTEKLFF. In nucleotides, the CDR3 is TGTGCCAGCAGCTTGGATCCGACTGAAAAACTGTTTTTT.

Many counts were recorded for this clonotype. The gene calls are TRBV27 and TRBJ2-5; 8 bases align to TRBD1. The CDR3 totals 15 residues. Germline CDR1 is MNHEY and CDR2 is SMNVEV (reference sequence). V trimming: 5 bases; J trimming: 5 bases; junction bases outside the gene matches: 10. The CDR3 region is CASSPRTGFRETQYF. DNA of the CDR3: TGTGCCAGCAGTCCTCGGACAGGGTTCAGGGAGACCCAGTACTTC.

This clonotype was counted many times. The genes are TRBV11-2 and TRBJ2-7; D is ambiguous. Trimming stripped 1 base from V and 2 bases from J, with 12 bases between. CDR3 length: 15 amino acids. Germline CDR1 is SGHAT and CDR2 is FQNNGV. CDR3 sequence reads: CASSLGLGGTYEQYF. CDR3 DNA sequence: TGTGCCAGCAGCTTAGGGTTGGGCGGCACCTACGAGCAGTACTTC.

This CDR3 is CASSPVSGDQPQHF. CDR3 DNA: TGTGCCAGCTCACCGGTATCAGGGGATCAGCCCCAGCATTTT. The chain combines TRBV18 with TRBJ1-5, with TRBD1 as a possible D gene (6 bases). This CDR3 has 14 residues. V was pared by 3 bases and J by 5 bases, with 11 bases between. The germline V gene encodes CDR1 KGHSH and CDR2 LQKENI.

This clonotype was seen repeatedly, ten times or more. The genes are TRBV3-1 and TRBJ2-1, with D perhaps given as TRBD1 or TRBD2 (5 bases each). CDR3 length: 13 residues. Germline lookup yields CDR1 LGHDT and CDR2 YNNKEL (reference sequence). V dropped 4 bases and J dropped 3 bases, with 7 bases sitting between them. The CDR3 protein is CASSRGYYNEQFF. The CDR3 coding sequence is TGTGCCAGCAGCCGGGGGTACTACAATGAGCAGTTCTTC.

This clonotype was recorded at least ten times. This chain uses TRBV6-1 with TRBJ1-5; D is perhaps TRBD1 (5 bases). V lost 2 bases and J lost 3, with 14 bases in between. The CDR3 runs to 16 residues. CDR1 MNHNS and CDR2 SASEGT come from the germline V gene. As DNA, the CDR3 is TGTGCCAGCAGTGAATCCGCCGGGGCCCCCAATCAGCCCCAGCATTTT. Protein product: CASSESAGAPNQPQHF.

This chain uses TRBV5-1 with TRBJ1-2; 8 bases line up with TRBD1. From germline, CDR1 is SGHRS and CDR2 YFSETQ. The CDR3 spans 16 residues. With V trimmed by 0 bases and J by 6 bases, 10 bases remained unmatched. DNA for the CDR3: TGCGCCAGCAGCTTGGCCGAAGGCAGGGGGCCGGATGGCTACACCTTC. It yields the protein CASSLAEGRGPDGYTF.

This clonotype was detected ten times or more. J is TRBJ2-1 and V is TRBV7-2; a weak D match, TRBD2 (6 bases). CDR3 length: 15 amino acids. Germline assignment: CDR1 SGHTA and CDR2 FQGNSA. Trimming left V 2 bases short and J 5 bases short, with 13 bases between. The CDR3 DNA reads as TGTGCCAGCAGCTTATCTTCTAGCGCCAACAATGAGCAGTTCTTC. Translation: CASSLSSSANNEQFF.

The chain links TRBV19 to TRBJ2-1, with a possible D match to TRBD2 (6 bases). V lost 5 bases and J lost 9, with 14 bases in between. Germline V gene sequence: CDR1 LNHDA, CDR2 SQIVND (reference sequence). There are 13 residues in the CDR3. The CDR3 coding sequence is TGTGCCAGTAGTTCCCAGGTGGGAGGTGAGCAGTTCTTC. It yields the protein CASSSQVGGEQFF.

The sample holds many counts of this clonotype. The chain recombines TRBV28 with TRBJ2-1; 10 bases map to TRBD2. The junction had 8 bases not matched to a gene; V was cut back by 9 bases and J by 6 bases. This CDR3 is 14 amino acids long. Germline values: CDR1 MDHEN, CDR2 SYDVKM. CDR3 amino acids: CASKLAGDFNEQFF. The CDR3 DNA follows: TGTGCCAGTAAGCTAGCGGGAGACTTCAATGAGCAGTTCTTC.

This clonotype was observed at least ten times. CDR3 loop: CAISDTSGRNEQYF. The CDR3 DNA reads as TGTGCCATCAGTGACACTAGCGGGAGAAACGAGCAGTACTTC. The V gene is TRBV10-3, the J gene TRBJ2-7, with 11 bases fitting TRBD2. Losses at the gene ends were 3 bases for V and 5 bases for J; bases not matched to a gene: 3. This CDR3 comprises 14 residues. The germline V gene encodes CDR1 ENHRY and CDR2 SYGVKD.

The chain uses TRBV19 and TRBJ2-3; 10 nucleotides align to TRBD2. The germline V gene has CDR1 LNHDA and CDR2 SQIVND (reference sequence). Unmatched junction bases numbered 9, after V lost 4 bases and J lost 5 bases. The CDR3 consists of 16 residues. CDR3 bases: TGTGCCAGTAGTAGCTTGCTAGCGGGAGTGGAAGATACGCAGTATTTT. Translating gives CASSSLLAGVEDTQYF.

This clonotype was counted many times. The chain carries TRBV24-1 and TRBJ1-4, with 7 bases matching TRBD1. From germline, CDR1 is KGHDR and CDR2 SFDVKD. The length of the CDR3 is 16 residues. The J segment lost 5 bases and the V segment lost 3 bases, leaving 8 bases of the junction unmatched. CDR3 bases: TGTGCCACCAGTGATGGACGAGGGGGCCCAAATGAAAAACTGTTTTTT. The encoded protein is CATSDGRGGPNEKLFF.